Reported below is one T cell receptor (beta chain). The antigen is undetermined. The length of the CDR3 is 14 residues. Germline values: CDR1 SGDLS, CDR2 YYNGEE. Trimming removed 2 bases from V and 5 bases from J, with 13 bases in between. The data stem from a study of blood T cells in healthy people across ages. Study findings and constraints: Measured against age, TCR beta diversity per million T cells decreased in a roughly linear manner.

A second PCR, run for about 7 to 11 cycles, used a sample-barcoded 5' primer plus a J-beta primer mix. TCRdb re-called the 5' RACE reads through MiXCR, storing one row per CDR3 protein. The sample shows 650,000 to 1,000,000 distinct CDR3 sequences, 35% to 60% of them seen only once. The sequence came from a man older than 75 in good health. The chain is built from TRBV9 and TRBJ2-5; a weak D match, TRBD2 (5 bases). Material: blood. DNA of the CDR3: TGTGCCAGCAGCGTGTGGACCGGCGGGGAGACCCAGTACTTC. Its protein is CASSVWTGGETQYF. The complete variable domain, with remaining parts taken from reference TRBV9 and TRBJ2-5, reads DSGVTQTPKHLITATGQRVTLRCSPRSGDLSVYWYQQSLDQGLQFLIQYYNGEERAKGNILERFSAQQFPDLHSELNLSSLELGDSALYFCASSVWTGGETQYFGPGTRLLVL.